This is a list of T cell receptor beta chains from one sample in a study of identical twins. One entry per CDR3 protein, called by TCRdb with MiXCR from the 5' RACE reads. The sample contains roughly 540,000 distinct CDR3 sequences, 22% of which appear only once. In addition, the sample was reused for a study of T cells expressing NK-cell markers.

Sequenced input: CD4+ T cells sorted from blood. The receptors here all came from a young woman in good health. CDR3s include the opening cysteine and the closing phenylalanine or tryptophan. Fields, in order: D gene, V gene, J gene, clone size, CDR3 protein, CDR3 DNA. A D gene is named only where the DNA matches it firmly. Only some rows state a clone size, as once, few, many or a class for expanded clones.

D gene: TRBD2
V gene: TRBV12-3/TRBV12-4
J gene: TRBJ2-5
clone size: -
CDR3 protein: CASSLRSSGRGVETQYF
CDR3 DNA: TGTGCCAGCAGTTTACGTAGTAGCGGGAGAGGGGTAGAGACCCAGTACTTC

D gene: -
V gene: TRBV12-3/TRBV12-4
J gene: TRBJ2-7
clone size: -
CDR3 protein: CASSLVRLGYEQYF
CDR3 DNA: TGTGCCAGCAGTTTAGTCCGGCTCGGGTACGAGCAGTACTTC

D gene: -
V gene: TRBV6-5
J gene: TRBJ2-5
clone size: -
CDR3 protein: CASSYAITGKETQYF
CDR3 DNA: TGTGCCAGCAGCTACGCTATCACTGGAAAAGAGACCCAGTACTTC

D gene: -
V gene: TRBV5-5
J gene: TRBJ2-4
clone size: -
CDR3 protein: CASNYGGRGDIQYF
CDR3 DNA: TGTGCCAGCAACTACGGGGGGCGGGGAGACATTCAGTACTTC

D gene: TRBD1
V gene: TRBV20-1
J gene: TRBJ1-2
clone size: many
CDR3 protein: CSASGTGGGYTF
CDR3 DNA: TGCAGTGCTAGTGGGACAGGGGGCGGCTACACCTTC

D gene: -
V gene: TRBV6-5
J gene: TRBJ1-6
clone size: few
CDR3 protein: CASSYSGPFDPLHF
CDR3 DNA: TGTGCCAGCAGTTACTCGGGGCCCTTCGACCCCCTCCACTTT

D gene: TRBD1
V gene: TRBV6-5
J gene: TRBJ1-6
clone size: few
CDR3 protein: CASSWGQYNSPLHF
CDR3 DNA: TGTGCCAGCAGTTGGGGACAGTATAATTCACCCCTCCACTTT

D gene: -
V gene: TRBV21-1
J gene: TRBJ2-7
clone size: few
CDR3 protein: CASSNDRSSYEQYF
CDR3 DNA: TGTGCCAGCAGCAACGACAGAAGCTCCTACGAGCAGTACTTC

D gene: TRBD2
V gene: TRBV6-1
J gene: TRBJ2-7
clone size: few
CDR3 protein: CASSGTFRRGGIYEQYF
CDR3 DNA: TGTGCCAGCAGTGGGACATTCCGGCGGGGGGGGATATACGAGCAGTACTTC

D gene: -
V gene: TRBV7-2
J gene: TRBJ1-4
clone size: few
CDR3 protein: CASSTGPRLSREKLFF
CDR3 DNA: TGTGCCAGCAGCACGGGCCCACGATTATCGCGTGAAAAACTGTTTTTT

D gene: TRBD2
V gene: TRBV7-2
J gene: TRBJ2-7
clone size: -
CDR3 protein: CASSLAGLDDEQYF
CDR3 DNA: TGTGCCAGCAGCTTAGCGGGACTAGACGACGAGCAGTACTTC

D gene: -
V gene: TRBV20-1
J gene: TRBJ2-3
clone size: few
CDR3 protein: CSALQQNTDTQYF
CDR3 DNA: TGCAGTGCGCTCCAGCAGAACACAGATACGCAGTATTTT

D gene: TRBD1
V gene: TRBV7-2
J gene: TRBJ1-2
clone size: few
CDR3 protein: CASSFRQGSYTF
CDR3 DNA: TGTGCCAGCAGCTTCAGACAGGGTAGCTACACCTTC

D gene: -
V gene: TRBV10-3
J gene: TRBJ2-5
clone size: few
CDR3 protein: CAISGSPQETQYF
CDR3 DNA: TGTGCCATCAGTGGCAGCCCCCAAGAGACCCAGTACTTC

D gene: -
V gene: TRBV12-3/TRBV12-4
J gene: TRBJ1-3
clone size: few
CDR3 protein: CASSPRHREGTIYF
CDR3 DNA: TGTGCCAGCAGTCCGCGACACAGGGAGGGCACCATATATTTT

D gene: -
V gene: TRBV20-1
J gene: TRBJ2-1
clone size: -
CDR3 protein: CSAKQHNEQFF
CDR3 DNA: TGCAGTGCTAAGCAGCACAATGAGCAGTTCTTC

D gene: -
V gene: TRBV12-3/TRBV12-4
J gene: TRBJ1-1
clone size: few
CDR3 protein: CASSINTEAFF
CDR3 DNA: TGTGCCAGCAGCATAAACACTGAAGCTTTCTTT

D gene: -
V gene: TRBV7-8
J gene: TRBJ2-5
clone size: -
CDR3 protein: CASSLARVLGGTQYF
CDR3 DNA: TGTGCCAGCAGCTTAGCGCGGGTCCTGGGGGGGACCCAGTACTTC

D gene: -
V gene: TRBV9
J gene: TRBJ1-2
clone size: few
CDR3 protein: CASSSRGWGYTF
CDR3 DNA: TGTGCCAGCAGCTCCAGGGGTTGGGGCTACACCTTC

D gene: -
V gene: TRBV7-6
J gene: TRBJ2-3
clone size: once
CDR3 protein: CASSPHTVEDTQYF
CDR3 DNA: TGTGCCAGCAGCCCGCACACGGTCGAGGATACGCAGTATTTT

D gene: -
V gene: TRBV5-1
J gene: TRBJ2-3
clone size: many
CDR3 protein: CASRNDRTPTDTQYF
CDR3 DNA: TGCGCCAGCAGGAACGACAGGACCCCCACAGATACGCAGTATTTT

D gene: TRBD1
V gene: TRBV5-8
J gene: TRBJ2-7
clone size: -
CDR3 protein: CASSKTGFSYEQYF
CDR3 DNA: TGTGCCAGCAGTAAGACAGGGTTCAGCTACGAGCAGTACTTC